This TCR beta chain comes out of a study of blood T cell repertoires in COVID-19. Across the whole study: Researchers got acute and convalescent COVID-19 samples from the United States, Italy and Spain. PBMCs, B-cell-depleted T cells, or T cells provided the cDNA or gDNA that made up the material.

Authors' methods: The assay estimated nucleated cells by amplifying reference gene primers. Profiling relied on immunoSEQ multiplex PCR, and the TCRdb table lists in-frame clones only, not all of them. V, J and clone size reflect that table, while D and trimming were determined from the DNA. The sample yields about 250,000 clones, around 90% seen once. This CDR3 has 16 amino acids. V gave up 1 base and J gave up 6 bases; unmatched junction bases: 11. Per the germline V gene, CDR1 is SGHAT and CDR2 is FQNNGV. The sequence was collected from a man older than 75 with acute or convalescent COVID-19. This sequence joins TRBV11-2 and TRBJ2-7; TRBD1 matches 8 bases. The sequenced sample consisted of peripheral blood. The CDR3 DNA sequence: TGTGCCAGCAGCTTAGTAGGCAGGGGGCAGCTCGGCGAGCAGTACTTC. Its translation is CASSLVGRGQLGEQYF.